These 8 T cell receptor beta chains share one sample of origin, sequenced in a study of shared clonotypes between healthy human individuals. Assay: immunoSEQ multiplex PCR; the TCRdb copy retains only in-frame clones and omits some. The sample gives around 1.4 million clones, 98% to 99% of which show up once; over 0.3% is in the top ten. The sample was naive CD4+ T cells sorted from blood. Subset noted: CD45RA+ positively selected. These TCRs come from a man aged 30 to 45 in good health.

The V and J genes are TRBV5-4 and TRBJ1-1; D is possibly TRBD1 (6 bases). CDR3 size: 15 residues. V lost 3 bases and J 0 bases, leaving 12 bases between the germline ends. Germline values: CDR1 SGHNT, CDR2 YYREEE (reference sequence). In DNA form, the CDR3 reads TGTGCCAGCAGCTCCCCAGGGGTAGTGAACACTGAAGCTTTCTTT. Translated: CASSSPGVVNTEAFF.

The gene calls are TRBV5-1 and TRBJ2-7, with 8 bases matching TRBD1. The CDR3 covers 16 residues. The V and J ends lost 0 bases and 4 bases, in that order; junction bases with no gene match: 9. Germline V lookup: CDR1 SGHRS, CDR2 YFSETQ. The CDR3 reads CASSLGPHTGGYEQYF. CDR3 DNA sequence: TGCGCCAGCAGCTTGGGCCCCCACACAGGGGGGTACGAGCAGTACTTC. Combining the CDR3 with reference TRBV5-1 and TRBJ2-7 gives the whole variable domain KAGVTQTPRYLIKTRGQQVTLSCSPISGHRSVSWYQQTPGQGLQFLFEYFSETQRNKGNFPGRFSGRQFSNSRSEMNVSTLELGDSALYLCASSLGPHTGGYEQYFGPGTRLTVT.

J is TRBJ2-3 and V is TRBV27; TRBD2 agrees at 8 bases. J lost 2 bases, V lost 3 bases, and 4 bases had no gene match. From germline, CDR1 is MNHEY and CDR2 SMNVEV (reference sequence). This CDR3 contains 15 residues. Here the CDR3 DNA reads TGTGCCAGCAGTTTTGTACTAGCGGACACAGATACGCAGTATTTT. This gives the protein CASSFVLADTDTQYF.

This clone was seen once. The V and J genes are TRBV7-8 and TRBJ1-2, with TRBD1 identical over 7 bases. The CDR3 is 14 residues long. In germline, CDR1 is SGHVS, CDR2 FQNEAQ. Unmatched junction bases numbered 4, after V lost 4 bases and J lost 2 bases. The CDR3 nucleotides are TGTGCCAGCAGCTCCCAACAGGGGAACTATGGCTACACCTTC. Amino acids: CASSSQQGNYGYTF. The full variable domain, in which reference TRBV7-8 and TRBJ1-2 provide the parts outside the CDR3, is GAGVSQSPRYKVAKRGQDVALRCDPISGHVSLFWYQQALGQGPEFLTYFQNEAQLDKSGLPSDRFFAERPEGSVSTLKIQRTQQEDSAVYLCASSSQQGNYGYTFGSGTRLTVV.

This clone occurred once. The chain carries TRBV28 and TRBJ1-1; no clear D gene. Germline V gene sequence: CDR1 MDHEN, CDR2 SYDVKM. The CDR3 is 12 residues long. V was cut by 4 bases and J by 11 bases, with 14 bases left in between. The CDR3 DNA reads as TGTGCCAGCAGTTCCCTCGGAGGAGCGGCTTTCTTT. It specifies CASSSLGGAAFF.

This chain joins TRBV15 and TRBJ2-1, with D possibly matching TRBD1 (5 bases). Trimming pared 3 bases from V and 5 bases from J, leaving 11 bases between. Germline V gene data show CDR1 as LNHNV and CDR2 as YYDKDF (reference sequence). The length of the CDR3 is 14 residues. The chain's CDR3 is CATSSMGQHNEQFF. Here the CDR3 DNA reads TGTGCCACCAGCAGTATGGGGCAGCACAATGAGCAGTTCTTC. Full variable domain (outside the CDR3, taken from reference TRBV15 and TRBJ2-1): DAMVIQNPRYQVTQFGKPVTLSCSQTLNHNVMYWYQQKSSQAPKLLFHYYDKDFNNEADTPDNFQSRRPNTSFCFLDIRSPGLGDTAMYLCATSSMGQHNEQFFGPGTRLTVL.

The V gene is TRBV10-3, the J gene TRBJ2-7; TRBD2 might be the D (5 bases). This CDR3 contains 15 residues. The V and J ends lost 6 bases and 4 bases respectively, with 19 bases between them. Germline V CDR1 and CDR2: ENHRY, SYGVKD. The CDR3 loop is CAIRSGRTRSYEQYF. The CDR3 DNA reads TGTGCCATCAGGAGTGGGCGGACTCGTTCTTACGAGCAGTACTTC.

The V gene is TRBV7-9, the J gene TRBJ1-2; D is unclear. Germline values: CDR1 SEHNR, CDR2 FQNEAQ (reference sequence). Trimming pared 0 bases from V and 0 bases from J, leaving 8 bases between. The CDR3 loop spans 15 amino acids. CDR3 sequence (DNA): TGTGCCAGCAGCTTAGCGAAGGGATCTAACTATGGCTACACCTTC. This encodes CASSLAKGSNYGYTF.